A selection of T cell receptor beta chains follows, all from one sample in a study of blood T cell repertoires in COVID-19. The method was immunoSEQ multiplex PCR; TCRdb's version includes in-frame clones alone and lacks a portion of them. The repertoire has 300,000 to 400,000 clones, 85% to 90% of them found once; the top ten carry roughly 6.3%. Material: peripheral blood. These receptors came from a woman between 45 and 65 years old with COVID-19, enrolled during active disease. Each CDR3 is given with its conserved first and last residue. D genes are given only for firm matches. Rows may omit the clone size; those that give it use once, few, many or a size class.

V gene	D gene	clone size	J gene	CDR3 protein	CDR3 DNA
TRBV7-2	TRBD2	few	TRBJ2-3	CASRSTSGPDTQYF	TGTGCCAGCAGATCCACTAGCGGTCCCGATACGCAGTATTTT
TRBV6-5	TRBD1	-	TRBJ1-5	CASSRTRGQGQLQHF	TGTGCCAGCAGTCGGACCAGGGGGCAGGGTCAGCTCCAGCATTTT
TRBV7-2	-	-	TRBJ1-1	CASSSARTVAFF	TGTGCCAGCAGTTCGGCCCGGACAGTAGCTTTCTTT
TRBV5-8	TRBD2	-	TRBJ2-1	CASSFRGRGGGNEQFF	TGTGCCAGCAGTTTTCGTGGGCGAGGCGGGGGCAATGAGCAGTTCTTC
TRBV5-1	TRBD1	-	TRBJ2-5	CASREGQGRGETQYF	TGCGCCAGCAGAGAGGGACAGGGGCGTGGAGAGACCCAGTACTTC
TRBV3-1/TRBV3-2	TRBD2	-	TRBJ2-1	CASSQAVLAGGPNEQFF	TGTGCCAGCAGCCAAGCGGTGCTAGCGGGAGGGCCAAATGAGCAGTTCTTC
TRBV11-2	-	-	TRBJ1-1	CASSSLDLSFKNTEAFF	TGTGCCAGCAGCTCCCTAGACCTTTCATTCAAGAACACTGAAGCTTTCTTT
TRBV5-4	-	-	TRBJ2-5	CASSLWGSGQETQYF	TGTGCCAGCAGCTTGTGGGGTAGCGGACAAGAGACCCAGTACTTC
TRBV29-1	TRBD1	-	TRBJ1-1	CSVGTGLNTEAFF	TGCAGCGTTGGGACAGGCCTGAACACTGAAGCTTTCTTT
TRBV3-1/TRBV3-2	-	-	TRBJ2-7	CASSNQRATSYEQYF	TGTGCCAGCTCCAACCAGCGGGCTACCTCCTACGAGCAGTACTTC
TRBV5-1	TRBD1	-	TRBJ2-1	CASSRGQAPTAGEQFF	TGCGCCAGCAGCCGAGGACAGGCTCCTACTGCGGGTGAGCAGTTCTTC
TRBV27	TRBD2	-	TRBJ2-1	CASSLIMGLAGSNEQFF	TGTGCCAGCAGTTTAATTATGGGACTAGCAGGGTCCAATGAGCAGTTCTTC
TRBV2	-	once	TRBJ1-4	CASRGVNEKLFF	TGTGCCAGCAGGGGAGTCAATGAAAAACTGTTTTTT
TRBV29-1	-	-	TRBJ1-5	CSVATAGNQPQHF	TGCAGCGTTGCGACGGCGGGCAATCAGCCCCAGCATTTT
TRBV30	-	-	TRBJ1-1	CAWSVQDNTEAFF	TGTGCCTGGAGTGTACAAGATAACACTGAAGCTTTCTTT
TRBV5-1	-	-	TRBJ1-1	CASSPRDIDTEAFF	TGCGCCAGCAGCCCCCGGGACATCGACACTGAAGCTTTCTTT
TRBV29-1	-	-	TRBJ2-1	CSVESGQSSYNEQFF	TGCAGCGTTGAGTCCGGACAGAGCTCCTACAATGAGCAGTTCTTC
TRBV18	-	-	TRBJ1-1	CASSPPGYDTEAFF	TGTGCCAGCTCACCCCCAGGGTATGACACTGAAGCTTTCTTT
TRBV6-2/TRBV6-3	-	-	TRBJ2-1	CASSYWKTSGNEQFF	TGTGCCAGCAGTTACTGGAAGACGAGCGGGAATGAGCAGTTCTTC
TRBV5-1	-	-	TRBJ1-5	CASSPSGGGNQPQHF	TGCGCCAGCAGCCCCAGTGGTGGAGGCAATCAGCCCCAGCATTTT
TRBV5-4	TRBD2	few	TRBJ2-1	CASSANVAGGYNEQFF	TGTGCCAGCAGCGCGAATGTAGCGGGAGGTTACAATGAGCAGTTCTTC
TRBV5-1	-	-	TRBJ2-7	CASSLLSYEQYF	TGCGCCAGCAGCTTGCTCTCCTACGAGCAGTACTTC
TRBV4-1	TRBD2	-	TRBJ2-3	CASSQLTGTSGSFGTDTQYF	TGCGCCAGCAGCCAACTAACCGGGACTAGCGGGAGTTTCGGGACAGATACGCAGTATTTT
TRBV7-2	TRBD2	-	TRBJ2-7	CASSFRASGERSYEQYF	TGTGCCAGCAGCTTTAGGGCTAGCGGAGAGAGGAGCTACGAGCAGTACTTC
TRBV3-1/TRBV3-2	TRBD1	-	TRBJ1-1	CASSQVGTGGPEAFF	TGTGCCAGCAGCCAAGTTGGGACAGGGGGGCCTGAAGCTTTCTTT
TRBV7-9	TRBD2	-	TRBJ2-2	CASILRAGGTGELFF	TGTGCCAGCATCCTAAGGGCGGGAGGAACCGGGGAGCTGTTTTTT
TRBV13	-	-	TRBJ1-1	CASRRETLTEAFF	TGTGCCAGCAGGAGGGAAACGCTCACTGAAGCTTTCTTT
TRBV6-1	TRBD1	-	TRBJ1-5	CASSDTGTGHNQPQHF	TGTGCCAGCAGTGATACCGGGACAGGACACAATCAGCCCCAGCATTTT
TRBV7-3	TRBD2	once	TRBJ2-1	CASSLVPSGSSNEQFF	TGTGCCAGCAGCTTAGTCCCTAGCGGGAGCAGCAATGAGCAGTTCTTC
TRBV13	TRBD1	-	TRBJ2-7	CASSLGSGTDSWYEQYF	TGTGCCAGCAGCCTAGGGTCGGGGACAGACTCATGGTACGAGCAGTACTTC
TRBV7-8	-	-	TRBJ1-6	CASGTVRESPLHF	TGTGCCAGCGGTACAGTGAGAGAATCACCCCTCCACTTT
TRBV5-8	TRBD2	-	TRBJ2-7	CASSRSSGTRYEQYF	TGTGCCAGCAGCAGATCAAGCGGGACTCGTTACGAGCAGTACTTC
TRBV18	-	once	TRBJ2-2	CASSPPAEGAWELFF	TGTGCCAGCTCACCACCCGCGGAGGGGGCGTGGGAGCTGTTTTTT
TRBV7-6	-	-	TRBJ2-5	CASSLIAGPRSETQYF	TGTGCCAGCAGCTTAATTGCAGGCCCAAGGTCAGAGACCCAGTACTTC
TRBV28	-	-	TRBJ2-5	CASSRGAEETQYF	TGTGCCAGCAGCCGCGGGGCAGAAGAGACCCAGTACTTC
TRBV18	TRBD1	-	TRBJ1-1	CASSPPVRTGNTEAFF	TGTGCCAGCTCACCACCGGTCAGGACAGGGAACACTGAAGCTTTCTTT
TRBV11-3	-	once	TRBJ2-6	CASSHYSGANVLTF	TGTGCCAGCAGCCACTACTCTGGGGCCAACGTCCTGACTTTC
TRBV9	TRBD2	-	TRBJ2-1	CASSVAVTSGLPDEQFF	TGTGCCAGCAGCGTAGCTGTGACTAGCGGGTTACCCGATGAGCAGTTCTTC
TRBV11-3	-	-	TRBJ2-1	CASSLGALRNNEQFF	TGTGCCAGCAGCTTAGGTGCTCTGCGGAACAATGAGCAGTTCTTC
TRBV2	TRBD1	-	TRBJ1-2	CASRINRDRGYGYTF	TGTGCCAGTAGGATCAACCGGGACAGGGGCTATGGCTACACCTTC
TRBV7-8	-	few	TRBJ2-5	CASSLGRQQETQYF	TGTGCCAGCAGCTTAGGGCGGCAGCAAGAGACCCAGTACTTC
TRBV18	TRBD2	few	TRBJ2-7	CASSRTSGTYEQYF	TGTGCCAGCTCGAGGACTAGCGGAACCTACGAGCAGTACTTC
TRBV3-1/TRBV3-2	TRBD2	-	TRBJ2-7	CASSQEGLAGARQYF	TGTGCCAGCAGCCAAGAAGGGCTAGCGGGAGCGCGGCAGTACTTC
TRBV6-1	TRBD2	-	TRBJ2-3	CASSGGLVFSSYTQYF	TGTGCCAGCAGTGGGGGACTAGTATTTTCCTCATATACGCAGTATTTT
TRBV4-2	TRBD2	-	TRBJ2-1	CASSQVIAGGPSSYNEQFF	TGTGCCAGCAGCCAAGTCATAGCGGGAGGCCCTAGCTCCTACAATGAGCAGTTCTTC
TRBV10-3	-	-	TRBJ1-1	CAISAGGPTEAFF	TGTGCCATCAGCGCCGGGGGGCCCACTGAAGCTTTCTTT
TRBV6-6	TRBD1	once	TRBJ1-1	CASTHQGAFTEAFF	TGTGCCAGCACCCACCAGGGGGCGTTCACTGAAGCTTTCTTT
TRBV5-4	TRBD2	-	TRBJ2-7	CASSTAGLAGLPYEQYF	TGTGCCAGCAGCACCGCGGGACTAGCGGGGCTACCCTACGAGCAGTACTTC
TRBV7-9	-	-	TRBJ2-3	CASSSDRFTDTQYF	TGTGCCAGCAGCTCCGACAGGTTCACAGATACGCAGTATTTT
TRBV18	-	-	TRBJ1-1	CASSPPGGLNTEAFF	TGTGCCAGCTCACCACCGGGAGGATTGAACACTGAAGCTTTCTTT
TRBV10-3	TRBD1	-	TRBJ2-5	CAIRTGEAETQYF	TGTGCCATCAGGACAGGGGAGGCAGAGACCCAGTACTTC
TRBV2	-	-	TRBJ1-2	CASSELGSRGYGYTF	TGTGCCAGCAGTGAACTCGGTTCTAGGGGCTATGGCTACACCTTC
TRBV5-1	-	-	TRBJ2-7	CASSLASTSRSYEQYF	TGCGCCAGCAGCTTGGCCTCTACTAGCCGCTCCTACGAGCAGTACTTC
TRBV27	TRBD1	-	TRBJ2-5	CASSFSPVRGRGETQYF	TGTGCCAGCAGTTTCTCGCCTGTCAGGGGGAGAGGGGAGACCCAGTACTTC
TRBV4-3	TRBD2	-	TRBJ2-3	CASSQDVFSGSGPDTQYF	TGCGCCAGCAGCCAAGATGTATTTAGCGGGAGTGGCCCAGATACGCAGTATTTT